These 4 T cell receptor beta chains were sequenced from one sample in a study of blood T cell repertoires in COVID-19. Repertoires were generated with immunoSEQ multiplex PCR, while TCRdb's copy carries only in-frame clones and drops some. The sample records around 280,000 clones, around 89% being singletons. The sample taken for sequencing was PBMCs or T cells enriched from blood (not recorded which). These receptors came from a young woman with acute COVID-19.

This clone was seen once. The chain joins TRBV24-1 to TRBJ1-6; 7 bases are a match to TRBD1. The CDR3 has 16 amino acids. With 7 bases clipped from V and 7 bases from J, the junction kept 12 bases outside the gene matches. Germline CDR1 KGHDR, CDR2 SFDVKD. In DNA form, the CDR3 reads TGTGCCACCAGGAGGCTGCCGGGACAGCTGAATTCACCCCTCCACTTT. It codes for CATRRLPGQLNSPLHF.

The chain employs TRBV9 and TRBJ2-1; TRBD2 matches 12 bases. V lost 7 bases and J lost 7; bases outside the gene matches: 12. CDR1 and CDR2 (germline): SGDLS, YYNGEE. The CDR3 has 16 amino acids. As DNA, the CDR3 is TGTGCCAGCGAAAACGGTCGACTAGCGGGAGTTAATGAGCAGTTCTTC. It specifies CASENGRLAGVNEQFF.

This chain joins TRBV12-5 and TRBJ2-3; TRBD2 is a possible D gene (6 bases). V shed 0 bases and J shed 0 bases, with 28 bases lying between them. The CDR3 runs 22 residues. Per the germline V gene, CDR1 is LGHNT and CDR2 is FRNRAP. Written as DNA, the CDR3 is TGTGCTAGTGGTTTGGTACTTTCGGACTACGCAACATCCGGGCATAGCACAGATACGCAGTATTTT. Amino acids: CASGLVLSDYATSGHSTDTQYF.

In regard to this clone: Other DNA sequences in this sample translate to the same CDR3. The chain recombines TRBV4-3 with TRBJ2-3; 7 bases are a match to TRBD2. There are 15 residues in the CDR3. With V trimmed by 2 bases and J by 0 bases, 2 bases remained unmatched. Looked up from germline, CDR1 is LGHNA and CDR2 is YSLEER. CDR3 loop: CASSQSSGSTDTQYF. The CDR3 bases are TGCGCCAGCAGCCAATCTAGCGGTAGCACAGATACGCAGTATTTT.